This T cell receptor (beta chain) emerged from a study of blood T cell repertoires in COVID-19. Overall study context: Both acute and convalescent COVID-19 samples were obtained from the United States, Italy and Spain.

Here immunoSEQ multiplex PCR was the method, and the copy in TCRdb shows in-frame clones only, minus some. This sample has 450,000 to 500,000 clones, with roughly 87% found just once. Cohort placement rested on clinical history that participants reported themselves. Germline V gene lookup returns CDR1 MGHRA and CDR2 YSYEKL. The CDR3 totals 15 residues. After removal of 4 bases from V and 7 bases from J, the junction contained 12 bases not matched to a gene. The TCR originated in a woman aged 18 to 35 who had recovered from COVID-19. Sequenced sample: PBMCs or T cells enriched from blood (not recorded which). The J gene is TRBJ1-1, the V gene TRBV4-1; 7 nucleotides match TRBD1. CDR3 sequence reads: CASSPQPDRAGEAFF. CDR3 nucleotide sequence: TGCGCCAGCAGCCCCCAACCCGACAGGGCAGGTGAAGCTTTCTTT.